Listed below are T cell receptor beta chains from one sample, sequenced in a study of Graves' ophthalmopathy and Graves' hyperthyroidism. One entry per CDR3 protein, called by TCRdb with MiXCR from the multiplex PCR reads. Of around 1,200,000 distinct CDR3 sequences listed, around a third are singletons. The sequencing sample was made of peripheral blood or thyroid tissue (not recorded which). Source of these receptors: an adult man with Graves' hyperthyroidism. Both conserved end residues are part of each CDR3. A D gene is named only where the DNA matches it firmly. Where a row states a size, it is once, few, many or the class of an expanded clone; other rows omit it.

V gene: TRBV7-9
J gene: TRBJ1-6
CDR3 length: 20
clone size: NA
D gene: TRBD1
CDR3 DNA: TGTGCCAGCAGCTTAGACCCGGGACAGCCCGATTTTTCTAGCAATTCACCCCTCCACTTT
CDR3 protein: CASSLDPGQPDFSSNSPLHF

V gene: TRBV10-3
J gene: TRBJ2-7
CDR3 length: 13
clone size: NA
D gene: TRBD1
CDR3 DNA: TGTGCCAGCGCTTGGGACAGCCCCTACGAGCAGTACTTC
CDR3 protein: CASAWDSPYEQYF

V gene: TRBV20-1
J gene: TRBJ2-7
CDR3 length: 12
clone size: many
D gene: NA
CDR3 DNA: TGCAGTGCTGGGTCAGGGGCCTACGAGCAGTACTTC
CDR3 protein: CSAGSGAYEQYF

V gene: TRBV20-1
J gene: TRBJ1-2
CDR3 length: 16
clone size: NA
D gene: TRBD1
CDR3 DNA: TGCAGTGCTTGGAGGACAGGGGGCGAATTTGCCAGTGGCTACACCTTC
CDR3 protein: CSAWRTGGEFASGYTF

V gene: TRBV29-1
J gene: TRBJ1-2
CDR3 length: 12
clone size: few
D gene: NA
CDR3 DNA: TGCAGCGTTGACTGGGCTCATTATGGCTACACCTTC
CDR3 protein: CSVDWAHYGYTF

V gene: TRBV20-1
J gene: TRBJ2-7
CDR3 length: 10
clone size: many
D gene: NA
CDR3 DNA: TGCAGTGCTAGCGGCGGGGAGCAGTACTTC
CDR3 protein: CSASGGEQYF

V gene: TRBV7-8
J gene: TRBJ2-3
CDR3 length: 13
clone size: few
D gene: NA
CDR3 DNA: TGTGCCAGCAGCTTAGTGCGCACAGATACGCAGTATTTT
CDR3 protein: CASSLVRTDTQYF

V gene: TRBV15
J gene: TRBJ1-5
CDR3 length: 15
clone size: many
D gene: NA
CDR3 DNA: TGTGCCACCAGCAGAGACCAGGGTAGCAATCAGCCCCAGCATTTT
CDR3 protein: CATSRDQGSNQPQHF

V gene: TRBV5-6
J gene: TRBJ2-7
CDR3 length: 14
clone size: NA
D gene: TRBD1
CDR3 DNA: TGTGCCAGCAGCTTGGAGAACAGGGGTTACGAGCAGTACTTC
CDR3 protein: CASSLENRGYEQYF

V gene: TRBV28
J gene: TRBJ2-5
CDR3 length: 15
clone size: NA
D gene: NA
CDR3 DNA: TGTGCCAGCATCGGATGGGGCCGGAGTGGAGAGACCCAGTACTTC
CDR3 protein: CASIGWGRSGETQYF

V gene: TRBV6-6
J gene: TRBJ2-7
CDR3 length: 15
clone size: NA
D gene: NA
CDR3 DNA: TGTGCCAGCAGTCGAGGGTCGGACGGTCTCTACGAGCAGTACTTC
CDR3 protein: CASSRGSDGLYEQYF

V gene: TRBV20-1
J gene: TRBJ1-2
CDR3 length: 16
clone size: many
D gene: TRBD1
CDR3 DNA: TGCAGTGCTAGTTTGTATCGGGACAGGGCTAACTATGGCTACACCTTC
CDR3 protein: CSASLYRDRANYGYTF

V gene: TRBV7-9
J gene: TRBJ2-5
CDR3 length: 15
clone size: NA
D gene: TRBD2
CDR3 DNA: TGTGCCAGCAGCCCGGGACTAGCGTCACAAGAGACCCAGTACTTC
CDR3 protein: CASSPGLASQETQYF

V gene: TRBV5-1
J gene: TRBJ1-1
CDR3 length: 15
clone size: NA
D gene: TRBD1
CDR3 DNA: TGCGCCAGCAGCTTGGATACGACAGGGAACACTGAAGCTCTCTTT
CDR3 protein: CASSLDTTGNTEALF

V gene: TRBV13
J gene: TRBJ1-6
CDR3 length: 15
clone size: NA
D gene: TRBD1
CDR3 DNA: TGTGCCAGCAGCGAAAAGGGGGCTGGTAATTCACCCCTCCACTTT
CDR3 protein: CASSEKGAGNSPLHF

V gene: TRBV24-1
J gene: TRBJ2-5
CDR3 length: 9
clone size: NA
D gene: NA
CDR3 DNA: TGTGCCACCGCGGAGACCCAGTACTTC
CDR3 protein: CATAETQYF

V gene: TRBV10-3
J gene: TRBJ1-1
CDR3 length: 14
clone size: NA
D gene: TRBD1
CDR3 DNA: TGTGCCATCAGTGAGATAAAAGGACAGGGGCAGGCTTTCTTT
CDR3 protein: CAISEIKGQGQAFF

V gene: TRBV11-2
J gene: TRBJ2-2
CDR3 length: 14
clone size: many
D gene: NA
CDR3 DNA: TGTGCCAGCAGCTTATTACGGTCGATGGGGGAGCTGTTTTTT
CDR3 protein: CASSLLRSMGELFF

V gene: TRBV29-1
J gene: TRBJ1-1
CDR3 length: 13
clone size: NA
D gene: NA
CDR3 DNA: TGCAGCTTGGGGTCTTCGGCGAACACTGAAGCTTTCTTT
CDR3 protein: CSLGSSANTEAFF

V gene: TRBV5-1
J gene: TRBJ2-6
CDR3 length: 18
clone size: NA
D gene: NA
CDR3 DNA: TGCGCCAGCAGCTTGCTTCCCGGGTCCGGCTCTGGGGCCAACGTCCTGACTTTC
CDR3 protein: CASSLLPGSGSGANVLTF

V gene: TRBV19
J gene: TRBJ2-7
CDR3 length: 16
clone size: NA
D gene: TRBD2
CDR3 DNA: TGTGCCAGTAGTAGGGTAGCGGGAGGTACCACAGATACGCAGTACTTC
CDR3 protein: CASSRVAGGTTDTQYF

V gene: TRBV10-3
J gene: TRBJ2-2
CDR3 length: 15
clone size: NA
D gene: TRBD1
CDR3 DNA: TGTGCCATCACTCCGGGACAGGGGGTTGTCGGGGAGCTGTTTTTT
CDR3 protein: CAITPGQGVVGELFF

V gene: TRBV2
J gene: TRBJ2-7
CDR3 length: 14
clone size: many
D gene: NA
CDR3 DNA: TGTGCCAGCAGCGAAGCTAGCAGGGCCTACGAGCAGTACTTC
CDR3 protein: CASSEASRAYEQYF

V gene: TRBV6-2/TRBV6-3
J gene: TRBJ2-5
CDR3 length: 14
clone size: NA
D gene: NA
CDR3 DNA: TGTGCCAGCAGTACTGAGGACCCCGTGGAGACCCAGTACTTC
CDR3 protein: CASSTEDPVETQYF

V gene: TRBV7-8
J gene: TRBJ1-1
CDR3 length: 13
clone size: NA
D gene: TRBD1
CDR3 DNA: TGTGCCAGCAGGTCTGGGACAGGGAGGAATGCTTTCTTT
CDR3 protein: CASRSGTGRNAFF

V gene: TRBV15
J gene: TRBJ2-7
CDR3 length: 16
clone size: many
D gene: TRBD2
CDR3 DNA: TGTGCCACCAGCGATTCTGTGACTAGCGGGGACTACGAGCAGTACTTC
CDR3 protein: CATSDSVTSGDYEQYF